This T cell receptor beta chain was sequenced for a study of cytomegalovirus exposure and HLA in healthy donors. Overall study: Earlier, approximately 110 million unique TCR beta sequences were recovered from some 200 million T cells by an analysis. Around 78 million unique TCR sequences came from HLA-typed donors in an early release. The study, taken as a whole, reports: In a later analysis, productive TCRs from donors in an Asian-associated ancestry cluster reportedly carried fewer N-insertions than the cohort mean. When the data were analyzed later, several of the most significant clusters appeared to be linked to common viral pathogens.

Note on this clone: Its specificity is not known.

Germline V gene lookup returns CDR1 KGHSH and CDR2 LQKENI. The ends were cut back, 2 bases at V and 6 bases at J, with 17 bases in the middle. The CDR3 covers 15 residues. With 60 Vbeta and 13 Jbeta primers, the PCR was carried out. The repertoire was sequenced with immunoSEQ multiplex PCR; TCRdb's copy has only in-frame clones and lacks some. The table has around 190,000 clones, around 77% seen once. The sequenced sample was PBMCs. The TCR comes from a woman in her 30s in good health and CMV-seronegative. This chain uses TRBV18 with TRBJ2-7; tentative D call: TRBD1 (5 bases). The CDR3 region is CASSPATEFQREQYF. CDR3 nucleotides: TGTGCCAGCTCACCAGCGACAGAGTTTCAACGCGAGCAGTACTTC.